This is a list of T cell receptor beta chains from one sample in a study of identical twins. TCRdb ran MiXCR on the 5' RACE reads and lists one entry per CDR3 protein. The table shows around 490,000 distinct CDR3 sequences, with 13% to 15% occurring only once. These same data were also listed under a study on yellow fever vaccine responses in identical twins.

Sequencing input: CD4+ T cells sorted from blood. These receptors originate from a woman aged 18-29 years in good health. Both conserved end residues are part of each CDR3. D genes are given only for firm matches. Size tells how often a clone was seen (once, few, many) or the class of an expanded clone, and some rows leave it out.

cdr3_nt cdr3_aa d_call v_call clone_size j_call
TGTGCCAGCACCAAAACCATAAATGAGCAGTTCTTC CASTKTINEQFF - TRBV12-3/TRBV12-4 few TRBJ2-1
TGTGCCAGCAGGTTACAGGGGAGCACAGATACGCAGTATTTT CASRLQGSTDTQYF TRBD1 TRBV25-1 - TRBJ2-3
TGCGCCAGCAGCTTGGGCAGGGTAGCAGATACGCAGTATTTT CASSLGRVADTQYF - TRBV5-1 many TRBJ2-3
TGCAGTGCCCGACCTACAGCCTTTGGGGAGACCCAGTACTTC CSARPTAFGETQYF - TRBV20-1 - TRBJ2-5
TGTGCCAGCAGCTGGGGTGGGGCAGGACCTTCCTACGAGCAGTACTTC CASSWGGAGPSYEQYF - TRBV5-6 - TRBJ2-7
TGCGCCAGCAGCCAAGATAAGGGGCCCGATCAGCCCCAGCATTTT CASSQDKGPDQPQHF - TRBV4-1 few TRBJ1-5
TGTGCCAGCAGACCCCGACATCTCAAAGGGGAGACCCAGTACTTC CASRPRHLKGETQYF - TRBV12-3/TRBV12-4 - TRBJ2-5
TGTGCCAGTAGTATAGCCCGGGGAGGTAATTCACCCCTCCACTTT CASSIARGGNSPLHF - TRBV19 - TRBJ1-6
TGTGCCAGTAGCATAGGGGGATTCTATGGCTACACCTTC CASSIGGFYGYTF - TRBV19 few TRBJ1-2
TGTGCCACCAGCAGAGGTGGCGGTCTCCAAGAGACCCAGTACTTC CATSRGGGLQETQYF - TRBV15 - TRBJ2-5
TGTGCCAGCAGCCAAGATTGGGGGTATGGCTACACCTTC CASSQDWGYGYTF - TRBV14 few TRBJ1-2
TGTGCCAGCATACTAGCGGCCGCCTACAATGAGCAGTTCTTC CASILAAAYNEQFF TRBD2 TRBV12-3/TRBV12-4 - TRBJ2-1
TGTGCCAGCAGCGAGAGTGATGCCTTGAACAATGAGCAGTTCTTC CASSESDALNNEQFF - TRBV9 - TRBJ2-1
TGTGCCAGCAGCCCCAGGGAGACTGAAGCTTTCTTT CASSPRETEAFF - TRBV12-3/TRBV12-4 - TRBJ1-1
TGTGCCACCAGTGCCACCGATGGCCAGAACAATGAGCAGTTCTTC CATSATDGQNNEQFF - TRBV24-1 few TRBJ2-1
TGTGCCAGCAGCTTAGAGGTCTTCAGTGAGCAGTTCTTC CASSLEVFSEQFF - TRBV7-9 few TRBJ2-1
TGCAGACCCCGGCCCCCGAACAGCCCTCTAGAAGCTTTCTTT CRPRPPNSPLEAFF - TRBV20-1 few TRBJ1-1
TGCAGCGTTGATGATCCCTTTCGGAGCTATGGCTACACCTTC CSVDDPFRSYGYTF - TRBV29-1 few TRBJ1-2
TGTGCCACCAGTGATGCGGCCCGGACGCGCACCGGGGAGCTGTTTTTT CATSDAARTRTGELFF - TRBV24-1 - TRBJ2-2
TGTGCCATCAGTCGACAGGGGGCGGACACCGGGGAGCTGTTTTTT CAISRQGADTGELFF TRBD1 TRBV10-3 few TRBJ2-2
TGTGCCAGCAGTTACGGCCCTCACACGCCTCAGGGACGGGACATTCAGTACTTC CASSYGPHTPQGRDIQYF - TRBV6-5 - TRBJ2-4
TGTGCCAGCAGGGTCGACAGGGCTTCGAACTATGGCTACACCTTC CASRVDRASNYGYTF TRBD1 TRBV12-3/TRBV12-4 many TRBJ1-2
TGTGCCACCAGAGGCAACGGACCAGGGGACACCGGGGAGCTGTTTTTT CATRGNGPGDTGELFF - TRBV24-1 few TRBJ2-2
TGTGCCAGCAGCCAAAGGGGGGGGATTCCTGGTAATGAGCAGTTCTTC CASSQRGGIPGNEQFF - TRBV7-8 many TRBJ2-1
TGTGCCAGCAGGGGAACCACAGATACGCAGTATTTT CASRGTTDTQYF - TRBV6-1 - TRBJ2-3
TGCAGTGCTAGTGAGGGGGCGCACTTTGGGACTTACCACTACAATGAGCAGTTCTTC CSASEGAHFGTYHYNEQFF - TRBV20-1 - TRBJ2-1
TGTGCCAGCAGCCAGTTGACTAGCGGGCCCCGATACAATGAGCAGCTCTTC CASSQLTSGPRYNEQLF TRBD2 TRBV14 - TRBJ2-1
TGTGCCAGCAGCTTAGTCGCAGGGCTCGCAGATACGCAGTATTTT CASSLVAGLADTQYF - TRBV7-9 few TRBJ2-3
TGTGCCATCAGCCGGACAGGGCTAGATTCGGAGACCCAGTACTTC CAISRTGLDSETQYF TRBD1 TRBV10-3 few TRBJ2-5
TGTGCCACCAGTGACTCGGGACAGGGTGCAGATACGCAGTATTTT CATSDSGQGADTQYF TRBD1 TRBV24-1 few TRBJ2-3
TGTGCCAGCACGGAGGGAAGCACAGATACGCAGTATTTT CASTEGSTDTQYF - TRBV2 - TRBJ2-3
TGCAGTGCTAGGGCGGGCGGCGGGGAGCTGTTTTTT CSARAGGGELFF - TRBV20-1 - TRBJ2-2
TGCAGCCCACGGGGGGCCTACAATGAGCAGTTCTTC CSPRGAYNEQFF TRBD2 TRBV29-1 - TRBJ2-1
TGTGCCAGCAGCTTGGTAGGAGGGGAGTCGGACATTCAGTACTTC CASSLVGGESDIQYF - TRBV7-9 - TRBJ2-4
TGTGCCAGCAGCGTAGGTCCCCGGAGCTCCTACAATGAGCAGTTCTTC CASSVGPRSSYNEQFF - TRBV9 - TRBJ2-1
TGTGCCAGCACCCGATACAGCACAGATACGCAGTATTTT CASTRYSTDTQYF - TRBV6-6 - TRBJ2-3
TGCAGCGTTGGACGGGACTATGGCTACACCTTC CSVGRDYGYTF - TRBV29-1 few TRBJ1-2
TGTGCCGCCACCGGGACTAGCGACTACAATGAGCAGTTCTTC CAATGTSDYNEQFF TRBD2 TRBV10-3 - TRBJ2-1
TGCAGTGCTAGAGTCCCAGGTGTAAACACCGGGGAGCTGTTTTTT CSARVPGVNTGELFF - TRBV20-1 - TRBJ2-2
TGCGCCAGCAGCCAAGCGGCTCAGGGATCGGGGGAAAAACTGTTTTTT CASSQAAQGSGEKLFF - TRBV4-1 - TRBJ1-4
TGCGCCACCTACCCCGGGGAGGGGATCACAGATACGCAGTATTTT CATYPGEGITDTQYF TRBD2 TRBV5-1 - TRBJ2-3
TGTGCCAGCAGCTTAGGTCGAACGGGAGGGGAAGAGACCCAGTACTTC CASSLGRTGGEETQYF TRBD2 TRBV5-8 - TRBJ2-5